The sequence of this TCR beta chain was determined in a study of T cell responses to AZD1222 COVID-19 vaccine. Study-level points and caveats: Spike-specific TCR repertoires showed rising breadth and depth after two AZD1222 doses. Spike-wide vaccine-associated CD4 TCRs dominated at 160-218 and 743-854. Repertoires were obtained only post-peak T cell response.

The CDR3 spans 15 residues. CDR1 SGHRS and CDR2 YFSETQ come from the germline V gene. The V end was cut by 1 base, the J end by 0 bases, with 5 bases between. Clones were read by immunoSEQ multiplex PCR, and TCRdb kept only the in-frame ones, dropping some. The data contain about 93,000 clones, approximately 89% of them seen just once; the ten biggest clones take up less than 3.5%. Notes on this clone: What it recognizes is unknown.

The chain employs TRBV5-1 and TRBJ2-6; no firm D call. The receptor was derived from an adult in good health. Material: peripheral blood, obtained on day 0 of MenACWY control vaccination. CDR3 DNA: TGCGCCAGCAGCTTGCTCAGCTCTGGGGCCAACGTCCTGACTTTC. This translates into CASSLLSSGANVLTF.